This entry features one T cell receptor beta chain sequence. Antigen unknown. Sequencing was performed with immunoSEQ multiplex PCR; in TCRdb, only in-frame clones are kept and a portion is missing. The data show over 90,000 clones, less than 95% seen once. The CDR3 contains 13 residues. The V end was cut by 7 bases, the J end by 6 bases, with 15 bases between. Per the germline V gene, CDR1 is LNHDA and CDR2 is SQIVND (reference sequence). The data are from a study of T cell responses to AZD1222 COVID-19 vaccine. Background on the study: Second-dose recipients at about 4 or about 12 weeks were treated as one pooled group.

The study's findings and limits: Targets within unmutated variant regions were reportedly found for nearly half of spike-specific TCRs.

The J gene is TRBJ1-1, the V gene TRBV19; possibly TRBD1 for D (5 bases). Sequenced material: peripheral blood, taken on day 0 of AZD1222 vaccination. This TCR came from an adult in good health. The CDR3 here is CASMGVGASEAFF. Here the CDR3 DNA reads TGTGCCAGTATGGGGGTAGGGGCCTCTGAAGCTTTCTTT.